The 23 T cell receptor beta chains below all came from one sample that was sequenced in a study of identical twins. TCRdb independently ran MiXCR on the 5' RACE reads; one entry per CDR3 protein. Of approximately 210,000 distinct CDR3 sequences in the sample, 6.5% to 8% were seen once. These same records also appear under a second study, on T cells expressing NK-cell markers.

Sequencing was performed on CD8+ T cells sorted from blood. Source of these receptors: a woman between 18 and 30 years old in good health.

This clonotype came up many times. The chain has TRBV7-9 and TRBJ2-1; D might be TRBD2 (6 bases). V lost 5 bases, J lost 7 bases, and 18 bases lay in between. The CDR3 length is 15 residues. Per the germline V gene, CDR1 is SEHNR and CDR2 is FQNEAQ (reference sequence). The CDR3, as DNA: TGTGCCAGCAGCCCGCCGGTGGGGGGTCTGAATGAGCAGTTCTTC. It yields the protein CASSPPVGGLNEQFF.

This clonotype was counted between two and nine times. V usage is TRBV4-2 and J usage is TRBJ2-1, with D unclear. Germline V lookup: CDR1 LGHNA, CDR2 YNFKEQ. The ends were cut back, 0 bases at V and 8 bases at J, with 8 bases in the middle. The CDR3 consists of 13 residues. CDR3 sequence reads: CASSQEDTDEQFF. Written as DNA, the CDR3 is TGTGCCAGCAGCCAAGAGGATACCGATGAGCAGTTCTTC.

The sample holds a few counts of this clonotype. This chain connects TRBV6-2 or TRBV6-3 to TRBJ2-3, with D perhaps TRBD2 (5 bases). CDR1 and CDR2 from the germline V gene are MNHEY and SVGEGT. The CDR3 runs to 15 residues. V lost 6 bases and J lost 0, with 13 bases in between. In DNA, the CDR3 is TGTGCCAGCAGCCTAGAAGCGGATAGCACAGATACGCAGTATTTT. This sequence encodes CASSLEADSTDTQYF.

V is TRBV7-6 and J is TRBJ2-3; 10 bases agree with TRBD1. Germline V gene data show CDR1 as SGHVS and CDR2 as FNYEAQ. There are 16 residues in the CDR3. The V and J ends lost 6 bases and 1 base, in that order; junction bases with no gene match: 7. The CDR3 DNA follows: TGTGCCAGCAGTTCCACCGGGACAGGGGGCACAGATACGCAGTATTTT. This gives the protein CASSSTGTGGTDTQYF.

CDR3: CSVEYGRVRTDTQYF. The CDR3, as DNA: TGCAGCGTTGAATATGGCAGGGTACGAACAGATACGCAGTATTTT. The chain couples TRBV29-1 to TRBJ2-3, with D possibly TRBD1 on 5 matching bases. Germline V gene sequence: CDR1 SQVTM, CDR2 ANQGSEA. This CDR3 has 15 amino acids. The V end lost 2 bases, the J end lost 3 bases, and 15 bases lay between the germline ends.

This clonotype appeared many times. CDR3 DNA: TGCGCCAGCAGCTCGACCCTCAATCGTGGGGAGCAGTACTTC. Encoded protein: CASSSTLNRGEQYF. This chain uses TRBV5-1 with TRBJ2-7; D is uncertain. Germline CDR1 SGHRS, CDR2 YFSETQ. The germline V and J ends were trimmed by 3 bases and 7 bases, with 17 bases remaining between them. The CDR3 is 14 residues long.

This clonotype occurred a few times. V and J are TRBV10-3 and TRBJ2-1; D is uncertain. The CDR3 covers 15 residues. V was trimmed by 0 bases and J by 7 bases, leaving 13 bases between them. The germline V gene has CDR1 ENHRY and CDR2 SYGVKD. The CDR3 spells CAISESASSFNEQFF. CDR3 in DNA: TGTGCCATCAGTGAGTCGGCTAGTAGCTTTAATGAGCAGTTCTTC.

There are many counts of this clonotype. J is TRBJ2-1 and V is TRBV12-5; the match to TRBD1 covers 11 bases. In germline, CDR1 is LGHNT, CDR2 FRNRAP. Trimming took 7 bases from V and 3 from J; bases not matched to a gene: 14. There are 18 residues in the CDR3. The DNA of the CDR3 is TGTGCTAGTGCCATGGGTGGGACAGGGGGTGATCGCTACAATGAGCAGTTCTTC. Translation: CASAMGGTGGDRYNEQFF.

The rearrangement links TRBV5-1 to TRBJ1-1; D gene ambiguous. The CDR3 contains 12 residues. The germline CDR1 and CDR2 sequences are SGHRS and YFSETQ. The V end lost 4 bases, the J end lost 8 bases, and 12 bases lay between the germline ends. The CDR3 DNA reads as TGCGCCAGCAGCCCCTGGATGGGGGAAGCTTTCTTT. Its protein product is CASSPWMGEAFF.

This clonotype appeared a few times. The rearrangement joins TRBV7-9 to TRBJ2-7; TRBD2 might be the D (5 bases). V lost 7 bases and J 4 bases, leaving 14 bases between the germline ends. The length of the CDR3 is 13 residues. Germline CDR1 reads SEHNR; CDR2 reads FQNEAQ (reference sequence). CDR3 coding DNA: TGTGCCAGCACCCTAATGTCGGGATACGAGCAGTACTTC. Translating gives CASTLMSGYEQYF.

This clonotype appeared many times. V usage is TRBV30 and J usage is TRBJ2-2, with D uncertain. Looked up from germline, CDR1 is GTSNPN and CDR2 is SVGIG (reference sequence). V was pared by 4 bases and J by 5 bases, with 8 bases between. The CDR3 contains 12 residues. In DNA form, the CDR3 reads TGTGCCTGGACAGGAAAAACCGGGGAGCTGTTTTTT. Its protein is CAWTGKTGELFF.

In this sample, this clonotype turned up many times. V is TRBV11-2 and J is TRBJ2-5; D perhaps matches TRBD2 (6 bases). The V gene's germline CDR1 is SGHAT and CDR2 FQNNGV. The CDR3 consists of 14 residues. V lost 1 base and J 1 base, leaving 7 bases between the germline ends. DNA for the CDR3: TGTGCCAGCAGCTTAGTCGGGGGCCAAGAGACCCAGTACTTC. Translation gives CASSLVGGQETQYF.

This clonotype has a handful of counts. The rearrangement uses TRBV5-5 and TRBJ1-1; the D gene is possibly TRBD1 (6 bases). CDR1 SGHKS and CDR2 YYEKEE come from the germline V gene (reference sequence). The CDR3 is 13 amino acids. Trimming pared 1 base from V and 4 bases from J, leaving 8 bases between. In DNA, the CDR3 is TGTGCCAGCAGCTTGTTACAGGGCACTGAAGCTTTCTTT. Protein product: CASSLLQGTEAFF.

This clonotype was detected only a few times. This sequence joins TRBV12-5 and TRBJ2-2; D ambiguous. V shed 1 base and J shed 8 bases, with 5 bases lying between them. Germline V gives CDR1 LGHNT, CDR2 FRNRAP. CDR3 size: 12 residues. CDR3 sequence: CASGLEGGELFF. The DNA for the CDR3 is TGTGCTAGTGGTTTGGAAGGAGGGGAGCTGTTTTTT. The full variable domain, in which reference TRBV12-5 and TRBJ2-2 provide the parts outside the CDR3, is DARVTQTPRHKVTEMGQEVTMRCQPILGHNTVFWYRQTMMQGLELLAYFRNRAPLDDSGMPKDRFSAEMPDATLATLKIQPSEPRDSAVYFCASGLEGGELFFGEGSRLTVL.

This clonotype has a count of ten or more. The rearrangement uses TRBV14 and TRBJ1-2; D is undetermined. The V end was cut by 0 bases, the J end by 2 bases, with 13 bases between. CDR3 size: 16 residues. The germline V gene encodes CDR1 SGHDN and CDR2 FVKESK. As DNA, the CDR3 is TGTGCCAGCAGCCAAGAAAGGATCGAATGGAACTATGGCTACACCTTC. Amino acids: CASSQERIEWNYGYTF.

This chain links TRBV11-2 with TRBJ2-3, with D perhaps being TRBD1 or TRBD2 (7 bases each). The CDR3 loop spans 15 amino acids. The V end lost 4 bases, the J end lost 5 bases, and 16 bases lay between the germline ends. Germline V gene lookup returns CDR1 SGHAT and CDR2 FQNNGV. CDR3 DNA: TGTGCCAGCAGCTCAGGGGGGGCCCAACTAGATACGCAGTATTTT. Protein: CASSSGGAQLDTQYF.

This clonotype was observed a handful of times. The J gene is TRBJ2-7, the V gene TRBV5-1, with D possibly TRBD1 on 6 matching bases. V was cut by 4 bases and J by 6 bases, with 11 bases left in between. CDR1 is SGHRS and CDR2 is YFSETQ in the germline V gene. The length of the CDR3 is 12 residues. The CDR3 bases are TGCGCCAGCAGCGCCTTCAGGGGCGAGCAGTACTTC. Protein sequence: CASSAFRGEQYF.

This clonotype was observed a few times. The rearrangement uses TRBV7-2 and TRBJ2-7; 12 positions agree with TRBD2. In germline, CDR1 is SGHTA, CDR2 FQGNSA. The junction had 4 bases not matched to a gene; V was cut back by 4 bases and J by 3 bases. The CDR3 has 15 amino acids. CDR3 nucleotide sequence: TGTGCCAGCAGCTCCCCGACTAGCGGGAGCTACGAGCAGTACTTC. It is translated as CASSSPTSGSYEQYF.

This clonotype was counted ten times or more. This rearrangement joins TRBV7-9 to TRBJ2-1; the D is unclear. Deletions cut 8 bases from V and 7 bases from J, with 9 bases between. This CDR3 is 11 amino acids long. The germline V gene encodes CDR1 SEHNR and CDR2 FQNEAQ (reference sequence). The CDR3 nucleotides read TGTGCCAGCGGCTATTTAAATGAGCAGTTCTTC. Residues: CASGYLNEQFF.

CDR3 amino acids: CASSYSWDSYEQYF. The CDR3 DNA reads TGTGCCAGCAGTTACTCGTGGGACTCCTACGAGCAGTACTTC. The rearrangement joins TRBV6-5 to TRBJ2-7; D unresolved. The CDR3 runs 14 residues. With 0 bases removed from V and 0 bases from J, the gap between germline ends came to 6 bases. CDR1 is MNHEY and CDR2 is SVGAGI in the germline V gene.

This clonotype was picked up a small number of times. This chain joins TRBV7-9 and TRBJ2-5; D remains unclear. The germline CDR1 and CDR2 sequences are SEHNR and FQNEAQ (reference sequence). V gave up 1 base and J gave up 5 bases, with 11 bases separating them. The CDR3 is 14 residues long. CDR3 sequence (DNA): TGTGCCAGCAGCTTAGGGTTCCTAAGTGAGACCCAGTACTTC. This translates into CASSLGFLSETQYF.

This clonotype was picked up a small number of times. The chain has TRBV7-3 and TRBJ2-7; weak D call: TRBD2 (5 bases). This CDR3 spans 15 amino acids. The V end lost 0 bases, the J end lost 3 bases, and 12 bases lay between the germline ends. Per germline, CDR1 SGHTA and CDR2 FQGTGA. CDR3 DNA sequence: TGTGCCAGCAGCTTAACGACTACCCGAAACTACGAGCAGTACTTC. It translates to CASSLTTTRNYEQYF. The full variable domain, in which reference TRBV7-3 and TRBJ2-7 provide the parts outside the CDR3, is GAGVSQTPSNKVTEKGKYVELRCDPISGHTALYWYRQSLGQGPEFLIYFQGTGAADDSGLPNDRFFAVRPEGSVSTLKIQRTERGDSAVYLCASSLTTTRNYEQYFGPGTRLTVT.

The rearrangement uses TRBV12-3 or TRBV12-4 and TRBJ2-3; 10 positions match TRBD1. The CDR3 covers 16 residues. Trimming cost V 7 bases and J 4 bases; bases outside gene matches: 11. This CDR3 reads CASTAPGQGESDTQYF. The CDR3 bases are TGTGCCAGCACCGCCCCCGGACAGGGGGAATCAGATACGCAGTATTTT.